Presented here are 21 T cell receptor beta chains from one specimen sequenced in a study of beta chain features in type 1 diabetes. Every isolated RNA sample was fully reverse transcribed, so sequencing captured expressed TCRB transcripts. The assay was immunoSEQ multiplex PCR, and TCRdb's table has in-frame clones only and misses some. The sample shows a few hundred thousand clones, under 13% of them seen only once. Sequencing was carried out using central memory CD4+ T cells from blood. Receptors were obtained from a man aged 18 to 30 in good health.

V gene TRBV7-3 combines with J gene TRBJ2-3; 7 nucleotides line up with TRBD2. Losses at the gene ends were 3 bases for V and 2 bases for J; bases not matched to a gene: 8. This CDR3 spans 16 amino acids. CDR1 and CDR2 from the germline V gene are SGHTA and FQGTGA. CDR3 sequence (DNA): TGTGCCAGCAGCTTGGGTGCAGCGGGACTCACAGATACGCAGTATTTT. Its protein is CASSLGAAGLTDTQYF.

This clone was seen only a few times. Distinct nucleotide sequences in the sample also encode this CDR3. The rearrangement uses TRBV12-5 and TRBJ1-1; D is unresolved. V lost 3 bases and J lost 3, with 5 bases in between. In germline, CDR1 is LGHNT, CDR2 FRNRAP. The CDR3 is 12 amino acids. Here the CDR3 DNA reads TGTGCTAGTGGTTTAAGGGACACTGAAGCTTTCTTT. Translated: CASGLRDTEAFF. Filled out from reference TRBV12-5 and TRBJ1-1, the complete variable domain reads DARVTQTPRHKVTEMGQEVTMRCQPILGHNTVFWYRQTMMQGLELLAYFRNRAPLDDSGMPKDRFSAEMPDATLATLKIQPSEPRDSAVYFCASGLRDTEAFFGQGTRLTVV.

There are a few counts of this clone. CDR3 bases: TGTGCCAGCAGCGTTCTAGCGGGAGGGCGTAGGGCAGATACGCAGTATTTT. It yields the protein CASSVLAGGRRADTQYF. V is TRBV9 and J is TRBJ2-3; 12 nucleotides line up with TRBD2. J was trimmed by 4 bases and V by 2 bases; bases with no gene match: 8. The CDR3 is 17 amino acids. The germline V gene has CDR1 SGDLS and CDR2 YYNGEE.

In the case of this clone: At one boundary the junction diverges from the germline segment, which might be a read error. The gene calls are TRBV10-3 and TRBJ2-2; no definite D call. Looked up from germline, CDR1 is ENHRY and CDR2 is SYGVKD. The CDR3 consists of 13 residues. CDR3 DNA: TGTGCCAGCAGTTACGGGCAGACCGGGGAGCTGTTTTTT. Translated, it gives CASSYGQTGELFF.

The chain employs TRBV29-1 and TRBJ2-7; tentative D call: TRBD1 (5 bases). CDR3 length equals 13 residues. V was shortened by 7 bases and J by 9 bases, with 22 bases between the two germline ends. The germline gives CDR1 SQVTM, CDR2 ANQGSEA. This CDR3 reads CSARQPGGGVQYF. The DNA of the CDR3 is TGCAGCGCGCGACAGCCCGGCGGTGGGGTGCAGTACTTC.

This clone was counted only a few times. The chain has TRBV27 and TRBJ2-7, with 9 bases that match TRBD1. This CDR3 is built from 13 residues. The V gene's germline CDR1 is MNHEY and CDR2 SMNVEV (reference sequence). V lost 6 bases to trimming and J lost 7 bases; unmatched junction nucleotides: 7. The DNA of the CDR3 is TGTGCCAGCAGGCCTGGGACAGGGTATGAGCAGTACTTC. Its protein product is CASRPGTGYEQYF.

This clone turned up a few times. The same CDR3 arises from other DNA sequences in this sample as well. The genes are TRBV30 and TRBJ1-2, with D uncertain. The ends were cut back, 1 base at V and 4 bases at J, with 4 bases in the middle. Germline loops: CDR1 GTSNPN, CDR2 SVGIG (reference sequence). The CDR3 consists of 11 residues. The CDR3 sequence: CAWSELYGYTF. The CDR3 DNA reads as TGTGCCTGGAGTGAGCTCTATGGCTACACCTTC.

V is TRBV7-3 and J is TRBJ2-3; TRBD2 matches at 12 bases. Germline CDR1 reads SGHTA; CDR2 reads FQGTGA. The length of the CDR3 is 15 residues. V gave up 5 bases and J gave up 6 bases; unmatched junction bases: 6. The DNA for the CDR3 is TGTGCCAGCAGCCTAGGACTAGCGGGATGGGATACGCAGTATTTT. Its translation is CASSLGLAGWDTQYF.

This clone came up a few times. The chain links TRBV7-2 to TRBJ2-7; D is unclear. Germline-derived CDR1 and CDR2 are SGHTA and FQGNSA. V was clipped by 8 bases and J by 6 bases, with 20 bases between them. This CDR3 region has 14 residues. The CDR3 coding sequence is TGTGCCAGCGGCGGCGGTCAGGCAAGAGCCGAGCAGTACTTC. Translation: CASGGGQARAEQYF.

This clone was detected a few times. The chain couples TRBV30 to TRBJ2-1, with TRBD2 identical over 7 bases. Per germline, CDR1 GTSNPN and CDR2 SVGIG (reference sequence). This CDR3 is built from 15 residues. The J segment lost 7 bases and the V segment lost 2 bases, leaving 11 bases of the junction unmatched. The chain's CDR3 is CAWSPRAGDDNEQFF. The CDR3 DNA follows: TGTGCCTGGAGTCCGAGGGCGGGAGACGATAATGAGCAGTTCTTC.

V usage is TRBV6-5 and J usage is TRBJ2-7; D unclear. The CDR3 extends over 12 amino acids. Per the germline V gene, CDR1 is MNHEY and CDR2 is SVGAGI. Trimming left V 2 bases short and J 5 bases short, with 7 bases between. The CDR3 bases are TGTGCCAGCAGTTACATGGGTGACGAGCAGTACTTC. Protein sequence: CASSYMGDEQYF.

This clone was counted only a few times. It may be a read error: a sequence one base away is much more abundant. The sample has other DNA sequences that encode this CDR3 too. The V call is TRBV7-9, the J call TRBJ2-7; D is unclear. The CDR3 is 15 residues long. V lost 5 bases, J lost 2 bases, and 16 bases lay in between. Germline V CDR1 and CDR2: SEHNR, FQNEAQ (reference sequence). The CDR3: CASSPWAAEPYEQYF. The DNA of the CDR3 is TGTGCCAGCAGCCCTTGGGCGGCCGAGCCCTACGAGCAGTACTTC.

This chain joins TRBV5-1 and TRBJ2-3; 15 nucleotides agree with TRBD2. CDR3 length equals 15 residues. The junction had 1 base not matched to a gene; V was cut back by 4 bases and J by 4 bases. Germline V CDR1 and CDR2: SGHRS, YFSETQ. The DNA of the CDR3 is TGCGCCAGCAGCGGACTAGCGGGAGGGGCAGATACGCAGTATTTT. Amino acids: CASSGLAGGADTQYF.

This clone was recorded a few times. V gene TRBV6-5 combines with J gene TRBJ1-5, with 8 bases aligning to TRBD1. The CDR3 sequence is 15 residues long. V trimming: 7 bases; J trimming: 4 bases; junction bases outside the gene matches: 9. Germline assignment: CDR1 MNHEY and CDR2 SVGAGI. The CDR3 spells CASKSRGLSNQPQHF. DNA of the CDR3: TGTGCCAGCAAATCCAGGGGGCTCTCAAATCAGCCCCAGCATTTT.

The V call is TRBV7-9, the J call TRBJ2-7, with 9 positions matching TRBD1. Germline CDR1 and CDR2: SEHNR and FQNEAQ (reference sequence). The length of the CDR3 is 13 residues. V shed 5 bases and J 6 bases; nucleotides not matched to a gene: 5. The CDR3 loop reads CASSITGGGEQYF. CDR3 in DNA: TGTGCCAGCAGCATTACAGGGGGCGGCGAGCAGTACTTC.

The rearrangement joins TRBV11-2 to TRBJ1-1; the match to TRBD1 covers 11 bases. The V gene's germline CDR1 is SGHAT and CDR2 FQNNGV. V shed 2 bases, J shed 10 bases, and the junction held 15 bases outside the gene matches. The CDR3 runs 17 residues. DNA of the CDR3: TGTGCCAGCAGCTTAAACCGGGACAGGGGGACCAATGGAGCAGCTTTCTTT. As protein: CASSLNRDRGTNGAAFF.

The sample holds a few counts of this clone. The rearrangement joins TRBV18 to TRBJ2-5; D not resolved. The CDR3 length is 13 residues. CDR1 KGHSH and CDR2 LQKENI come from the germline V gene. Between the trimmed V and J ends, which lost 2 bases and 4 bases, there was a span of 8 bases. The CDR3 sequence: CASSPAGLETQYF. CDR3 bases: TGTGCCAGCTCACCAGCTGGTTTAGAGACCCAGTACTTC.

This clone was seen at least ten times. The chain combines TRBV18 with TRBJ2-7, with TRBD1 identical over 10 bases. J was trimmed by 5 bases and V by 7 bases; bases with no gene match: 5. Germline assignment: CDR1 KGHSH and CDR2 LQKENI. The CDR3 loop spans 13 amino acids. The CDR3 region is CASCRDRGNEQYF. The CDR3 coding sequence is TGTGCCAGCTGCCGGGACAGGGGCAACGAGCAGTACTTC.

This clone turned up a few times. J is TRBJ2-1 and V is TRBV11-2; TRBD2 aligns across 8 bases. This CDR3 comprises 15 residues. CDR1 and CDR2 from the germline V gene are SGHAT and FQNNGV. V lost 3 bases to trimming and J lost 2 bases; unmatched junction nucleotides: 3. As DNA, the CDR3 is TGTGCCAGCAGCTTTAGCGGGGAAGCCTACAATGAGCAGTTCTTC. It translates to CASSFSGEAYNEQFF. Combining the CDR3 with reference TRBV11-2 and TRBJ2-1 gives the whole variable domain EAGVAQSPRYKIIEKRQSVAFWCNPISGHATLYWYQQILGQGPKLLIQFQNNGVVDDSQLPKDRFSAERLKGVDSTLKIQPAKLEDSAVYLCASSFSGEAYNEQFFGPGTRLTVL.

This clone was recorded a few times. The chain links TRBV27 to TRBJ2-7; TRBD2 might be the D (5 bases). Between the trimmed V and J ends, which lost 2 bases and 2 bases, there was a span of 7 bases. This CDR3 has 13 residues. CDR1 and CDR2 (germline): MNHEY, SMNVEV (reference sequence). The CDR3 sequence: CASSLRETYEQYF. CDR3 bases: TGTGCCAGCAGTTTACGGGAAACCTACGAGCAGTACTTC.

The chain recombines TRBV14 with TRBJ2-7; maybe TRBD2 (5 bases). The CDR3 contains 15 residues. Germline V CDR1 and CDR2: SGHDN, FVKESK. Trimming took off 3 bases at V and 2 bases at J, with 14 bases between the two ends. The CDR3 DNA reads TGTGCCAGCAGCCACGTCACTAGTTGGGCCTACGAGCAGTACTTC. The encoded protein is CASSHVTSWAYEQYF.